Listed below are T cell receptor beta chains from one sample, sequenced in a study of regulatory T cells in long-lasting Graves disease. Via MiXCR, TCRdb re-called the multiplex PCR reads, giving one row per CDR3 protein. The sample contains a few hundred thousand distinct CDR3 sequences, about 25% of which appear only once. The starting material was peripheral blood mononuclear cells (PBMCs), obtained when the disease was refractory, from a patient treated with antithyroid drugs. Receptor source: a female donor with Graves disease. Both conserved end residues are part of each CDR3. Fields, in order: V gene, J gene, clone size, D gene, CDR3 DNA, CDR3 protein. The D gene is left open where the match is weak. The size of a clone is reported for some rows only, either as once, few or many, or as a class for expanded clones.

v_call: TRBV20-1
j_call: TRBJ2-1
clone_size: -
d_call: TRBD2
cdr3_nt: TGCAGTGCTAGAGATGGAGGGCCTAGCGGGGGATGGGAGCAGTTCTTC
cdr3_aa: CSARDGGPSGGWEQFF

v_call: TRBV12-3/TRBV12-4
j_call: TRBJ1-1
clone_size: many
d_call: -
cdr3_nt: TGTGCCAGCAGTTTTTCCACTATCCAATCCAGGGCGGCTGAAGCTTTCTTT
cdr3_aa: CASSFSTIQSRAAEAFF

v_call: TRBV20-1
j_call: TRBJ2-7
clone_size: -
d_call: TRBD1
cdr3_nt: TGCAGTGCGCGACCGGGACAGGGTGCCTACGAGCAGTACTTC
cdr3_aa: CSARPGQGAYEQYF

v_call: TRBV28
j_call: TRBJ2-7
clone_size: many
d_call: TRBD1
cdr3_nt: TGTGCCAGCAGAAGGACAGGGAGTACGGTCGAGCAGTACTTC
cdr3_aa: CASRRTGSTVEQYF

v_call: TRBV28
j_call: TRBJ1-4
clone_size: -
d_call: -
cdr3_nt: TGTGCCAGCAGTTTACCGGGGGCCCTTAATGAAAAACTGTTTTTT
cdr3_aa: CASSLPGALNEKLFF

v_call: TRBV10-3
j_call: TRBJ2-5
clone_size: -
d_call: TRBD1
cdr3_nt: TGTGCCATCAAGGGGACAGGAGCCCAAGAGACCCAGTACTTC
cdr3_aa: CAIKGTGAQETQYF

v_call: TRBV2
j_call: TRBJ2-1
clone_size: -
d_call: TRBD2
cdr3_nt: TGTGCCAGCAGTCCTCGATCTAGCGGGAGGCACAATGAGCAGTTCTTC
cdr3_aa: CASSPRSSGRHNEQFF

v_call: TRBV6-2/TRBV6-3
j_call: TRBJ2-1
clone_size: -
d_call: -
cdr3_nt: TGTGCCAGCACCAGGACTTCCTACAATGAGCAGTTCTTC
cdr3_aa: CASTRTSYNEQFF

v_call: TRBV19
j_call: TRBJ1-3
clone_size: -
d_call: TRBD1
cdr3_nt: TGTGCCAGTAGTATCCGGGACAGGACTGGAAACACCATATATTTT
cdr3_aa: CASSIRDRTGNTIYF

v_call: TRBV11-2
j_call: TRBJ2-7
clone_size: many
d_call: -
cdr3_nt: TGTGCCAGCAGCTTAGTGTGGACGCCGGAGGACGAGCAGTACTTC
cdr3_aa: CASSLVWTPEDEQYF

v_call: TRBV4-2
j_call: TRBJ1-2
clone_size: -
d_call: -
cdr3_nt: TGTGCCAGCAGCCAAGACGATCGGAGAGGCTACACCTTC
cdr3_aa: CASSQDDRRGYTF

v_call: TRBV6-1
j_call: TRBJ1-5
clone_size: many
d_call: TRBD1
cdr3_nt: TGTGCCAGCAGCCCTACAGGGGCATATAGCAATCAGCCCCAGCATTTT
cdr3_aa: CASSPTGAYSNQPQHF

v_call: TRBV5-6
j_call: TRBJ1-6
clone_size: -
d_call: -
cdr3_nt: TGTGCCAGCAGCCCCCGGACAGCCCAGAATTCACCCCTCCACTTT
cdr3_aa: CASSPRTAQNSPLHF

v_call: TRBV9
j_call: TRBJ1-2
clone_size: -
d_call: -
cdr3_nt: TGTGCCAGCAGCGTAGGTGGTATTGGGACACCAGATGGCTACACCTTC
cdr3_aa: CASSVGGIGTPDGYTF

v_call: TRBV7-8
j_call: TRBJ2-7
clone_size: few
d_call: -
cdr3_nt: TGTGCCAGCAGCCAAATAGAAAGTGGCGAGCAGTACTTC
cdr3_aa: CASSQIESGEQYF

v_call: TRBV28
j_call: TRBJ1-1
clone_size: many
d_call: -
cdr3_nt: TGTGCCAGCAAATTCAGGTTCTTGAACACTGAAGCTTTCTTT
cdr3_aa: CASKFRFLNTEAFF

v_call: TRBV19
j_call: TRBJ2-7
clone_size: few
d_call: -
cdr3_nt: TGTGCCAGTAGTATGACACCGTACTACGAGCAGTACTTC
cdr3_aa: CASSMTPYYEQYF

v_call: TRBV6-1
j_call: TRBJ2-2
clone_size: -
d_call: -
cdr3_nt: TGTGCCAGCAGACACCTTCGGGGGAAGGGCACCGGGGAGCTGTTTTTT
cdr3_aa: CASRHLRGKGTGELFF

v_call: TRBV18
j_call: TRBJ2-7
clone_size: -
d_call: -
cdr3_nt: TGTGCCAGCTCACCGACAGGCTGGGGGTCCTACGAGCAGTACTTC
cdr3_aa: CASSPTGWGSYEQYF

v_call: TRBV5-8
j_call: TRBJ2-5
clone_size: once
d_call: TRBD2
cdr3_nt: TGTGCCAGCAGCTCTGGCGGGAGGGCTTCGGAGACCCAGTACTTC
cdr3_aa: CASSSGGRASETQYF

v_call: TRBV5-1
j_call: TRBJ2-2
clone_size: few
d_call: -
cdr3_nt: TGCGCCAGCAGCTTGGACAGACTAGTCGGGGAGCTGTTTTTT
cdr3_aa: CASSLDRLVGELFF

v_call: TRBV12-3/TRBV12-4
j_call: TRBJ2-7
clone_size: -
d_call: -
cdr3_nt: TGTGCCAGCAGTTTAGCGCCCGGGGCCGAGCAGTACTTC
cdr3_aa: CASSLAPGAEQYF

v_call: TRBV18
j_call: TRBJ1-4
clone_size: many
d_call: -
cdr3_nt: TGTGCCAGCTCACCTGGACAAGCCGAAAAACTGTTTTTT
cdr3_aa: CASSPGQAEKLFF

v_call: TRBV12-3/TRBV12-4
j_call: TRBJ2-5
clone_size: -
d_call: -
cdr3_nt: TGTGCCAGCAGTTTAGGGACAGTGGGGACCCAGTACTTC
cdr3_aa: CASSLGTVGTQYF

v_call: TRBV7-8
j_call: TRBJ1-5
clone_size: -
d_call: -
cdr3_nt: TGTGCCAGCAGCTTACTAAGAAGAGGTAGCAATCAGCCCCAGCATTTT
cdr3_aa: CASSLLRRGSNQPQHF

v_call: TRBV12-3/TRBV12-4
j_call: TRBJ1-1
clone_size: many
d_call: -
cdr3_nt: TGTGCCAGCAGTTTAGCGGATTACGGGGACACTGAAGCTTTCTTT
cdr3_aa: CASSLADYGDTEAFF

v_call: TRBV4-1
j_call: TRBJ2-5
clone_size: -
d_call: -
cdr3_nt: TGCGCCAGCAGCCAAGAAGGGGGGCTGGAGACCCAGTACTTC
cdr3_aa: CASSQEGGLETQYF

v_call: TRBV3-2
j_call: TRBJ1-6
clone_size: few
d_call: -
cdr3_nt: TGTGCCAGCAGCCAAGAATGGAGGGTTGATAATTCACCCCTCCACTTT
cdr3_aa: CASSQEWRVDNSPLHF

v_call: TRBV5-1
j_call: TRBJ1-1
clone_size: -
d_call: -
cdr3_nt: TGCGCCAGCAGCTTTTTGACGGACACTGAAGCTTTCTTT
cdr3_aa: CASSFLTDTEAFF

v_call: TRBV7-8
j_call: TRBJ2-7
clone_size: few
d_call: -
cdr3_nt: TGTGCCAGCAGGCTAACAGGGCTCCTCTCCTACGAGCAGTACTTC
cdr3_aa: CASRLTGLLSYEQYF

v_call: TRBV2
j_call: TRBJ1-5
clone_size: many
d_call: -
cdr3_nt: TGTGCCAGCAGCCCGGCGAGCAATCAGCCCCAGCATTTT
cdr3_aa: CASSPASNQPQHF

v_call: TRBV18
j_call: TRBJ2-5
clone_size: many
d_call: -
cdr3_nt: TGTGCCAGCTCACCACCGTCGGACGGTCGGACCCAGTACTTC
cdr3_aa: CASSPPSDGRTQYF

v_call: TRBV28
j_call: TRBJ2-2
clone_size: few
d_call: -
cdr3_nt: TGTGCCAGCAAGTTAGGACAGTGGACCGGGGAGCTGTTTTTT
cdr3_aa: CASKLGQWTGELFF

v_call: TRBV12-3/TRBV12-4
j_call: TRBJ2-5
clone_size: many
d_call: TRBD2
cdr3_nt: TGTGCCAGCAGCCCCGGGTGGAGGCGGGGGGAGACCCAGTACTTC
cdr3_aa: CASSPGWRRGETQYF

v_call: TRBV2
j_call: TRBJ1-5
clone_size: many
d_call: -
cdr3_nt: TGTGCCAGCAGTGAGGGGGGGATAGGCAATCAGCCCCAGCATTTT
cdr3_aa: CASSEGGIGNQPQHF

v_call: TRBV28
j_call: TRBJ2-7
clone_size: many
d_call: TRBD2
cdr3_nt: TGTGCCAGCAGTTTGTCTACCGGGACTACAGCCTACGAGCAGTACTTC
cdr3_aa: CASSLSTGTTAYEQYF